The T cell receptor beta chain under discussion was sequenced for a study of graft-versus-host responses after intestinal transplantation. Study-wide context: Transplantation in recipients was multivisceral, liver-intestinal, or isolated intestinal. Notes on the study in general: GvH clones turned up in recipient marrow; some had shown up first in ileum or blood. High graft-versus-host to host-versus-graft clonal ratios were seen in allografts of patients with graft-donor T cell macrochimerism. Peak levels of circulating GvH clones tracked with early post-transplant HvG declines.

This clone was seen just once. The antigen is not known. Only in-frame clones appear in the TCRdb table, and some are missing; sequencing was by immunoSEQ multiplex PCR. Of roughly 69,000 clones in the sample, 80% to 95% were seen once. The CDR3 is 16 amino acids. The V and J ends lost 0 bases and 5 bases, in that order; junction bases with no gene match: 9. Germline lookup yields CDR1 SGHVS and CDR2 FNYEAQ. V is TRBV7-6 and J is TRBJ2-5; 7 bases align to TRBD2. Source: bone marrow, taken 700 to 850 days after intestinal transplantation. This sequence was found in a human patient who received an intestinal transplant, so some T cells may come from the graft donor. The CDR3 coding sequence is TGTGCCAGCAGCTTAGCCGAACCCGGACTAGGGGAGACCCAGTACTTC. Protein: CASSLAEPGLGETQYF.